This T cell receptor beta chain originates from a study of T cells in Graves' hyperthyroidism and ophthalmopathy. About the research overall: Upon initial diagnosis and before any treatment, peripheral blood was collected. Regarding the study as a whole: The model foresaw ophthalmopathy a median 6.5 months prior to onset. Blood also held most thyroid clonotypes expanded beyond 0.001.

The CDR3 is 14 residues long. The germline V gene encodes CDR1 MNHNS and CDR2 SASEGT. The V gene end was trimmed by 7 bases and the J gene end by 3 bases; junction bases not matched to a gene: 5. There were TCR beta CDR3 regions amplified from RNA transcripts. First-round RT-PCR of the TCR CDR3 relied on the HTBI primer set. From the multiplex PCR reads, TCRdb called clonotypes with MiXCR, one entry per CDR3 protein. The sample records about 590,000 distinct CDR3 sequences, more than 13% being singletons. The table lists this clonotype with many counts. Its antigen is undetermined. Sequenced sample: blood. The chain joins TRBV6-1 to TRBJ1-4; TRBD1 matches at 7 bases. The clonotype comes from a woman aged 18 to 35 with Graves' ophthalmopathy. CDR3 amino acids: CASKAGQANEKLFF. The CDR3 DNA reads as TGTGCCAGCAAGGCCGGACAGGCTAATGAAAAACTGTTTTTT.